This T cell receptor (beta chain) was captured by sequencing in a study of Ad26.COV2.S vaccination and SARS-CoV-2 variants. Study context: Participants got Ad26.COV2.S intramuscularly, once or twice 56 days apart.

The V end lost 2 bases, the J end lost 0 bases, and 14 bases lay between the germline ends. CDR3 length equals 17 residues. Germline CDR1 SEHNR, CDR2 FQNEAQ (reference sequence). Study-level results: Measurement of non-spike TCR breadth gave similar results in vaccine and placebo recipients.

About this clone itself: As yet, its antigen is unknown.

As to treatment: about 20 received Ad26.COV2.S at low or high dose, single or two shots; several received placebo; per-sample allocation not given. Collection of samples fell on day 63 after the first vaccine or placebo injection. As its vector, the vaccine had Ad26, which expressed Wuhan-strain SARS-CoV-2 spike. TCRdb keeps only in-frame clones here, not all; method: immunoSEQ multiplex PCR. Seen here are roughly 240,000 clones, roughly 88% observed once, and the top ten hold around 10%. The material sequenced was peripheral blood, taken in a trial of Ad26.COV2.S vaccine versus placebo. The sequence came from a person aged 18-60 years who received the Ad26.COV2.S COVID-19 vaccine or a placebo. This rearrangement joins TRBV7-9 to TRBJ1-3; D might be TRBD1 (5 bases). The CDR3 nucleotides are TGTGCCAGCAGCTTACCGATAGAGGGGAGCTCTGGAAACACCATATATTTT. Its protein is CASSLPIEGSSGNTIYF.